Listed here are 10 T cell receptor beta chains from one sample, sequenced in a study of blood T cells in healthy people across ages. Next came a second PCR, run for about 6 to 11 cycles, which used a sample-barcoded 5' primer along with a J-beta primer mix. TCRdb used MiXCR to reprocess the 5' RACE reads, holding one entry per CDR3 protein. The sample comprises around 870,000 distinct CDR3 sequences, more than 25% of which are singletons, and 15% to 20% rests with the top ten. The sequenced sample was blood. These receptors all come from a woman of 80 years or more in good health.

Points on this clonotype: This may come from a read error, since a much larger clone is one base off. The J gene is TRBJ2-7, the V gene TRBV5-1; D not resolved. The better agreement between TRBJ2-5 and the DNA end casts doubt on the J call. The germline CDR1 and CDR2 sequences are SGHRS and YFSETQ. This CDR3 spans 14 amino acids. The CDR3 sequence: CASSLGFAEGTQYF. The CDR3 DNA sequence: TGCGCCAGCAGCTTGGGGTTCGCCGAAGGGACCCAGTACTTC.

The chain couples TRBV20-1 to TRBJ2-7; D assignment may be TRBD1 or TRBD2 (5 bases each). Trimming pared 6 bases from V and 1 base from J, leaving 10 bases between. CDR1 DFQATT and CDR2 SNEGSKA come from the germline V gene (reference sequence). CDR3 length: 12 amino acids. The CDR3 bases are TGCAGTGCAAATTGGGGGTCCTACGAGCAGTACTTC. Protein product: CSANWGSYEQYF.

The chain combines TRBV6-4 with TRBJ1-6, with no clear D. With 6 bases removed from V and 10 bases from J, the gap between germline ends came to 13 bases. This CDR3 contains 13 residues. Per the germline V gene, CDR1 is MRHNA and CDR2 is SNTAGT. The CDR3 DNA follows: TGTGCCAGCAGCTCCCGTATGGGATCACCCCTCCACTTT. Translation: CASSSRMGSPLHF.

The gene calls are TRBV6-5 and TRBJ1-2; TRBD1 aligns across 11 bases. The CDR3 is 17 amino acids. V shed 0 bases, J shed 4 bases, and the junction held 7 bases outside the gene matches. CDR1 is MNHEY, CDR2 SVGAGI, per germline. Here the CDR3 DNA reads TGTGCCAGCAGTTACTCGAACCCGGGACAGGGGGGCTATGGCTACACCTTC. This translates into CASSYSNPGQGGYGYTF.

The sample holds many counts of this clonotype. This chain connects TRBV7-2 to TRBJ2-2; tentative D call: TRBD2 (7 bases). Germline CDR1 SGHTA, CDR2 FQGNSA. Trimming cost V 5 bases and J 4 bases, with 14 bases left between them. The CDR3 covers 15 residues. The CDR3 reads CASSNRAGATGELFF. The CDR3 DNA reads as TGTGCCAGCAGCAACCGTGCGGGGGCCACCGGGGAGCTGTTTTTT.

As to this clonotype: The junction shows a germline mismatch at one end, possibly a read error. The V and J genes are TRBV12-3 or TRBV12-4 and TRBJ2-3; TRBD2 matches at 14 bases. There are 16 residues in the CDR3. For the CDR3, the DNA is TGTGCCAGCAGCCCCGGGACTAGCGGGAGCACAGATGCGCAGTATTTT. Encoded protein: CASSPGTSGSTDAQYF.

In regard to this clonotype: Given a much more abundant clone one base away, this may be a read error. The chain has TRBV25-1 and TRBJ1-6; TRBD1 is a possible D gene (5 bases). Germline V CDR1 and CDR2: MGHDK, SYGVNS. The CDR3 has 13 amino acids. The CDR3 nucleotides read TGTGCCAGCCACTCCAGGGTGGAGTCACCCCCCCACTTT. Protein sequence: CASHSRVESPPHF.

In its sample, this clonotype was seen a few times. The gene calls are TRBV6-5 and TRBJ1-2; D is perhaps TRBD1 (6 bases). The V end lost 0 bases, the J end lost 8 bases, and 10 bases lay between the germline ends. The CDR3 is 13 amino acids. Germline CDR1 and CDR2: MNHEY and SVGAGI. CDR3 amino acids: CASSYSGAHGYTF. The CDR3, as DNA: TGTGCCAGCAGTTACTCGGGGGCCCACGGCTACACCTTC.

This clonotype came up many times. J is TRBJ2-5 and V is TRBV7-2, with D perhaps TRBD2 (6 bases). Germline assignment: CDR1 SGHTA and CDR2 FQGNSA. Trimming stripped 8 bases from V and 1 base from J, with 14 bases between. The CDR3 totals 14 residues. For the CDR3, the DNA is TGTGCCAGCGGAAACGGGGGAATCCAAGAGACCCAGTACTTC. It translates to CASGNGGIQETQYF.

The chain combines TRBV25-1 with TRBJ1-5; D is uncertain. CDR3 length: 14 residues. Germline CDR1 reads MGHDK; CDR2 reads SYGVNS. The V end lost 1 base, the J end lost 0 bases, and 4 bases lay between the germline ends. DNA of the CDR3: TGTGCCAGCAGTGAATTCCATAGCAATCAGCCCCAGCATTTT. This gives the protein CASSEFHSNQPQHF.